This TCR beta chain originates from a study of OX40 agonist ivuxolimab in advanced cancers. Findings and caveats of the study: Near-lowest levels of clonal expansion characterized partial responders at 0.1-3.0 mg/kg.

Concerning this clone itself: Its antigen is as yet unknown.

There are 16 residues in the CDR3. Per germline, CDR1 SNHLY and CDR2 FYNNEI. V shed 7 bases, J shed 8 bases, and the junction held 14 bases outside the gene matches. The data were produced by immunoSEQ multiplex PCR, yet TCRdb's version contains in-frame clones alone and is incomplete. The data contain roughly 79,000 clones, about 85% of them singletons. This sequence joins TRBV2 and TRBJ1-4, with 9 bases identical to TRBD1. This specimen consisted of CD4+ or CD8+ T cells sorted from blood, obtained in a trial of the OX40 agonist ivuxolimab. This receptor was obtained from an adult with an advanced solid tumor such as melanoma, head and neck, liver or kidney cancer. The CDR3, as DNA: TGTGCCAGCACCAGACGGTCCGGACAGGGGAACGAAAAACTGTTTTTT. The encoded protein is CASTRRSGQGNEKLFF.